This T cell receptor (beta chain) originates from a study of shared clonotypes between healthy human individuals. The assay ran at deep level. For unsorted PBMC, 300 ng DNA per replicate equaled approximately 30,000 T cell genomes. Clones were sequenced by immunoSEQ multiplex PCR, and TCRdb holds only the in-frame ones, with some missing. The data hold about half a million clones, with 79% observed a single time. This CDR3 comprises 14 residues. Trimming removed 6 bases at V and 0 bases at J, with 12 bases between. The germline V gene has CDR1 MDHEN and CDR2 SYDVKM. Unsorted samples used approximately 99 million PBMCs for genomic DNA.

The TCR originated in a woman between 35 and 50 years old in good health. Some clones in this sample may be carry-over from other donors' samples. The rearrangement joins TRBV28 to TRBJ2-7, with D tentatively TRBD1 (6 bases). The specimen was PBMCs. CDR3 sequence (DNA): TGTGCCAGCAGCCCCTGGGGGCCCTCCTACGAGCAGTACTTC. Protein product: CASSPWGPSYEQYF.